The 11 T cell receptor beta chains in this list originate from one sample, sequenced in a study of post-analysis software for immune sequencing data. General study findings and limits: TRBV5-6, TRBV5-1 and TRBV20-1 belonged to a set of about 5 TRBV segments that were more frequent in patients than controls.

Researchers reported that TCR beta cDNA libraries carried unique molecular identifiers. TCRdb itself ran the PCR reads through MiXCR, one entry per CDR3 protein. The sample gives about 800,000 distinct CDR3 sequences, 30% of which show up once; 0.5% to 0.6% is in the top ten. Their antigen targets remain unknown. The source material was blood. These receptor sequences come from a girl aged 10-17 years with multiple sclerosis.

The V and J genes are TRBV5-1 and TRBJ2-1; weak D call: TRBD2 (5 bases). V lost 3 bases and J lost 8, with 21 bases in between. Germline loops: CDR1 SGHRS, CDR2 YFSETQ. The CDR3 is made up of 16 amino acids. The DNA for the CDR3 is TGCGCCAGCAGCTACAATTATAGGAGGCCTGGTGATGAGCAGTTCTTC. As protein: CASSYNYRRPGDEQFF.

This clonotype turned up a few times. The rearrangement links TRBV15 to TRBJ2-1, with D perhaps given as TRBD1 or TRBD2 (5 bases each). This CDR3 contains 14 residues. The germline CDR1 and CDR2 sequences are LNHNV and YYDKDF (reference sequence). The V end lost 3 bases, the J end lost 5 bases, and 11 bases lay between the germline ends. CDR3 coding DNA: TGTGCCACCAGCAGGACGGGGCGGGACAATGAGCAGTTCTTC. Encoded protein: CATSRTGRDNEQFF.

This sequence joins TRBV5-5 and TRBJ2-5, with D possibly matching TRBD2 (7 bases). The V gene lost 1 base and the J gene lost 5 bases, with 18 bases spanning the gap. Germline values: CDR1 SGHKS, CDR2 YYEKEE (reference sequence). There are 16 residues in the CDR3. In DNA form, the CDR3 reads TGTGCCAGCAGCTTGTTGTTGGCGGGGGCTCAGGAGACCCAGTACTTC. This codes for CASSLLLAGAQETQYF.

The chain joins TRBV7-9 to TRBJ2-6, with D perhaps matching TRBD2 (5 bases). Germline CDR1 reads SEHNR; CDR2 reads FQNEAQ (reference sequence). The ends were cut back, 3 bases at V and 2 bases at J, with 8 bases in the middle. This CDR3 spans 15 amino acids. CDR3 in DNA: TGTGCCAGCAGCTTTGTCGGGGCTGGGGCCAACGTCCTGACTTTC. Translating it yields CASSFVGAGANVLTF.

This clonotype was seen repeatedly, ten times or more. The chain has TRBV4-3 and TRBJ1-2; possible D gene TRBD1, 5 bases. Trimming took off 1 base at V and 10 bases at J, with 16 bases between the two ends. The CDR3 contains 14 residues. Germline V gene lookup returns CDR1 LGHNA and CDR2 YSLEER. In DNA form, the CDR3 reads TGCGCCAGCAGCCAAGGTGGTGGGGCAGGGCCCTACACCTTC. It yields the protein CASSQGGGAGPYTF.

There are many counts of this clonotype. The chain links TRBV9 to TRBJ2-5; the D gene is possibly TRBD2 (5 bases). This CDR3 has 14 residues. V was shortened by 0 bases and J by 5 bases, with 11 bases between the two germline ends. From germline, CDR1 is SGDLS and CDR2 YYNGEE. CDR3 region: CASSVAVGGETQYF. The CDR3 DNA reads as TGTGCCAGCAGCGTAGCTGTGGGCGGGGAGACCCAGTACTTC.

The chain recombines TRBV7-8 with TRBJ1-6, with 7 positions matching TRBD1. Germline loops: CDR1 SGHVS, CDR2 FQNEAQ. With V trimmed by 5 bases and J by 8 bases, 9 bases remained unmatched. The CDR3 is made up of 15 amino acids. The CDR3 here is CASSRTRDRYSPLHF. CDR3 DNA sequence: TGTGCCAGCAGCCGAACCCGGGACAGATATTCACCCCTCCACTTT.

CDR3: CASKNEVAFYEQYF. The CDR3 region has the DNA TGCGCCAGCAAGAACGAGGTGGCTTTTTACGAGCAGTACTTC. The genes are TRBV5-1 and TRBJ2-7; no firm D call. V lost 6 bases and J 4 bases, leaving 17 bases between the germline ends. Germline values: CDR1 SGHRS, CDR2 YFSETQ. The CDR3 has 14 residues.

J is TRBJ2-5 and V is TRBV7-9; 7 bases line up with TRBD1. Germline lookup yields CDR1 SEHNR and CDR2 FQNEAQ (reference sequence). The CDR3 sequence is 16 residues long. The trim removed 5 bases at V and 5 bases at J, leaving 14 bases unmatched. As DNA, the CDR3 is TGTGCCAGCAGCCTAAAACCCACAGGGGCGTGGGAGACCCAGTACTTC. This gives the protein CASSLKPTGAWETQYF.

The chain uses TRBV4-3 and TRBJ2-6, with D hard to call. Germline V gene sequence: CDR1 LGHNA, CDR2 YSLEER. V gave up 4 bases and J gave up 1 base, with 8 bases separating them. The CDR3 is 15 residues long. The CDR3 coding sequence is TGCGCCAGCAGCCGGACGGCTTCTGGGGCCAACGTCCTGACTTTC. It codes for CASSRTASGANVLTF.

In its sample, this clonotype was seen a few times. J is TRBJ2-3 and V is TRBV20-1; 7 bases match TRBD2. This CDR3 has 12 amino acids. The V gene's germline CDR1 is DFQATT and CDR2 SNEGSKA (reference sequence). J lost 4 bases, V lost 3 bases, and 1 base had no gene match. Written as DNA, the CDR3 is TGCAGTGCTAGCGGGGGGTCAGATACGCAGTATTTT. The encoded protein is CSASGGSDTQYF.